The entry below gives a single T cell receptor (beta chain) sequence along with its context. Its antigen is still unknown. Data came from immunoSEQ multiplex PCR; TCRdb stores just in-frame clones and leaves some out. The sample lists tens of thousands of clones; around 85% were seen once. This sample is drawn from a study of PD-L1 blockade in urothelial cancer. The wider study: Blood was evaluated 3 weeks (second dose) and 6 weeks after therapy began.

Stated time point: pretreatment peripheral blood. Pretreatment sampling and on-treatment sampling together yielded between 1 and 8 samples for each patient. Notes on the study in general: Pretreatment clonality of the blood TCR repertoire below the median was predictive of superior survival.

The germline V gene has CDR1 MDHEN and CDR2 SYDVKM. The CDR3 is 14 amino acids. Trimming removed 9 bases from V and 1 base from J, with 16 bases in between. The receptor's source is a man between 60 and 70 years old with urothelial cancer. The chain is built from TRBV28 and TRBJ2-7; D perhaps matches TRBD2 (6 bases). The material sequenced was PBMCs, taken around atezolizumab (anti-PD-L1) treatment. The DNA for the CDR3 is TGTGCCAGTCCGGCGGAGGGCCAATCCTACGAGCAGTACTTC. Protein: CASPAEGQSYEQYF.